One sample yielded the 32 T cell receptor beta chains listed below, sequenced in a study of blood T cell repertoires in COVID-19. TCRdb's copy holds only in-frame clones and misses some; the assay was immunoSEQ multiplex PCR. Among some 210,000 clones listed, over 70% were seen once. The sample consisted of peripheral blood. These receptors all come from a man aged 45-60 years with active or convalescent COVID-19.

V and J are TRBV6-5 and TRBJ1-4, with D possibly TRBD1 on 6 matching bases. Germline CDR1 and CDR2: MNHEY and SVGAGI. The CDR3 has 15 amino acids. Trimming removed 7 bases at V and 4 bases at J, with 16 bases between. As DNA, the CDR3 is TGTGCCAGCAATAAGGGGGGGGTTTTTAATGAAAAACTGTTTTTT. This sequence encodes CASNKGGVFNEKLFF.

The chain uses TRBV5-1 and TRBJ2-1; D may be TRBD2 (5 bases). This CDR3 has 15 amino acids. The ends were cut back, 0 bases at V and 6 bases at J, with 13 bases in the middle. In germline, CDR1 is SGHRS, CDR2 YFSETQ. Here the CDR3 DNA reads TGCGCCAGCAGCTTGGTCGAGGGCCTCCGCAATGAGCAGTTCTTC. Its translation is CASSLVEGLRNEQFF.

CDR3: CSVTGDLYEQYF. Written as DNA, the CDR3 is TGCAGCGTTACAGGGGATCTCTACGAGCAGTACTTC. V gene TRBV29-1 combines with J gene TRBJ2-7, with TRBD1 identical over 7 bases. Germline loops: CDR1 SQVTM, CDR2 ANQGSEA. This CDR3 is built from 12 residues. V lost 5 bases to trimming and J lost 3 bases; unmatched junction nucleotides: 4.

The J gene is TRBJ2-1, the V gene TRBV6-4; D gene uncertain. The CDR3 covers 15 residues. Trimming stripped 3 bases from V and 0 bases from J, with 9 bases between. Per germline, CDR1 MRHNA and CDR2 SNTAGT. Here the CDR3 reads CASSEGSRSYNEQFF. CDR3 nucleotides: TGTGCCAGCAGTGAGGGCTCCCGCTCCTACAATGAGCAGTTCTTC.

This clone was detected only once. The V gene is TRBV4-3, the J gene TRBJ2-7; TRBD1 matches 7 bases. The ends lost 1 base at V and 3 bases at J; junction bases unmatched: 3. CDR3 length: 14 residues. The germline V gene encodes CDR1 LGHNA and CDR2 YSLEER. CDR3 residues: CASSQGGQDYEQYF. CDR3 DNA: TGCGCCAGCAGCCAAGGAGGACAGGACTACGAGCAGTACTTC.

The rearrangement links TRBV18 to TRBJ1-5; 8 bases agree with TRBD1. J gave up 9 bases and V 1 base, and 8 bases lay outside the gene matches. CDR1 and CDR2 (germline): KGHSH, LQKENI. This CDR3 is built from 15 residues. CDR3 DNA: TGTGCCAGCTCACCACAGGGACAGGCGGAAGGGCCCCAGCATTTT. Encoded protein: CASSPQGQAEGPQHF.

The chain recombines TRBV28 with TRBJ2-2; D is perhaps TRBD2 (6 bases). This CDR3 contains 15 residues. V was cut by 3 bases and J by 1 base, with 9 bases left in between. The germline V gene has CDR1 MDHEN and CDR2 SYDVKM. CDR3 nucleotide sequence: TGTGCCAGCAGTTTTGACGGGAGGAACACCGGGGAGCTGTTTTTT. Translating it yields CASSFDGRNTGELFF. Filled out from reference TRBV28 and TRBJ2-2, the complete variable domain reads DVKVTQSSRYLVKRTGEKVFLECVQDMDHENMFWYRQDPGLGLRLIYFSYDVKMKEKGDIPEGYSVSREKKERFSLILESASTNQTSMYLCASSFDGRNTGELFFGEGSRLTVL.

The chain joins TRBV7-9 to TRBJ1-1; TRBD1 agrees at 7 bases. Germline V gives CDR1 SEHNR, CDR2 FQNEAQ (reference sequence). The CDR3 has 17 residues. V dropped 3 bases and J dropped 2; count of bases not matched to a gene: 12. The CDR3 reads CASSLEQGPTVNTEAFF. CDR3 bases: TGTGCCAGCAGCTTGGAACAGGGGCCAACAGTTAACACTGAAGCTTTCTTT.

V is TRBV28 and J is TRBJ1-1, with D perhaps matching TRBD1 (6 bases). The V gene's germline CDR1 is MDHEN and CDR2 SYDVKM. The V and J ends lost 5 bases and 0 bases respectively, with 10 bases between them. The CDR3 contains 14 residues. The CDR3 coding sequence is TGTGCCAGCAGTCAGGGGACACTGAACACTGAAGCTTTCTTT. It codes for CASSQGTLNTEAFF.

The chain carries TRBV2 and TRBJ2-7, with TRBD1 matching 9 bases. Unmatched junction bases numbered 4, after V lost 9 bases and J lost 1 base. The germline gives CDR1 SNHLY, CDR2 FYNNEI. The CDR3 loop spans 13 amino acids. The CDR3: CARSGQGSYEQYF. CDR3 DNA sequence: TGTGCCAGGTCCGGACAGGGGTCCTACGAGCAGTACTTC.

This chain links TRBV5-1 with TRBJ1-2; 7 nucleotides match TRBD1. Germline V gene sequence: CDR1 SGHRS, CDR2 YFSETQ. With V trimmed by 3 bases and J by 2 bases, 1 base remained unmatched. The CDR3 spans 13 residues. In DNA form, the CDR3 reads TGCGCCAGCAGCTGGGACAGAAACTATGGCTACACCTTC. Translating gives CASSWDRNYGYTF. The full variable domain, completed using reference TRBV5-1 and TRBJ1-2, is KAGVTQTPRYLIKTRGQQVTLSCSPISGHRSVSWYQQTPGQGLQFLFEYFSETQRNKGNFPGRFSGRQFSNSRSEMNVSTLELGDSALYLCASSWDRNYGYTFGSGTRLTVV.

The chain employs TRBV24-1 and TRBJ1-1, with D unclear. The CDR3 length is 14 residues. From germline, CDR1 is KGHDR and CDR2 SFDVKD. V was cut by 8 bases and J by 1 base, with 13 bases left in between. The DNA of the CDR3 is TGTGCCACCACAGGCAGTGCCGCGAACACTGAAGCTTTCTTT. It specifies CATTGSAANTEAFF.

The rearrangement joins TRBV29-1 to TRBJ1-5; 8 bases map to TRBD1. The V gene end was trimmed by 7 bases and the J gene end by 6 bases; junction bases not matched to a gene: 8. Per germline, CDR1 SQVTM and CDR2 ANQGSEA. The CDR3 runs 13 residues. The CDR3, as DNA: TGCAGCGCGGCGCAGGGGGCAAGTCAGCCCCAGCATTTT. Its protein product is CSAAQGASQPQHF. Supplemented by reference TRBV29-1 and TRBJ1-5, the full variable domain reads SAVISQKPSRDICQRGTSLTIQCQVDSQVTMMFWYRQQPGQSLTLIATANQGSEATYESGFVIDKFPISRPNLTFSTLTVSNMSPEDSSIYLCSAAQGASQPQHFGDGTRLSIL.

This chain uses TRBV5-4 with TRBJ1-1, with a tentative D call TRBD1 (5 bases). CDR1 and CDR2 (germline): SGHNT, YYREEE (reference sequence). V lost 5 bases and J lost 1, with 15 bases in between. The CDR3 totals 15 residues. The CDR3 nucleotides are TGTGCCAGCAGGCCGCCGGGACTTACGAACACTGAAGCTTTCTTT. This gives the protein CASRPPGLTNTEAFF.

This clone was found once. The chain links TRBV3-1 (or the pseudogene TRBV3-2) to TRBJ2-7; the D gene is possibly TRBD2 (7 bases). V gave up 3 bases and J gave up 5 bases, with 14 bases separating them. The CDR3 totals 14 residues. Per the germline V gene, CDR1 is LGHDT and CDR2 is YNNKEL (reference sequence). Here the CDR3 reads CASSHGGRFDEQYF. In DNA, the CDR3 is TGTGCCAGCAGCCACGGGGGGCGCTTCGACGAGCAGTACTTC.

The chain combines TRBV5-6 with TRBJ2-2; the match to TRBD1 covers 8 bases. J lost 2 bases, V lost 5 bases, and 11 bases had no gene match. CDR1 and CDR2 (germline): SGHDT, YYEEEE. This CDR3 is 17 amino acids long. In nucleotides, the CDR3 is TGTGCCAGCAGTTTTACTCCAGGGGGCATAAACACCGGGGAGCTGTTTTTT. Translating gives CASSFTPGGINTGELFF.

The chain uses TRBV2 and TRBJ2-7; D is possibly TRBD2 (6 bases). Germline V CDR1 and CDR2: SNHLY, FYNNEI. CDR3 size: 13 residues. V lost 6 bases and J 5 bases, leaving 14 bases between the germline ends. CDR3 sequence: CASRVSGGDEQYF. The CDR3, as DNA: TGTGCCAGCAGGGTTAGCGGAGGTGACGAGCAGTACTTC.

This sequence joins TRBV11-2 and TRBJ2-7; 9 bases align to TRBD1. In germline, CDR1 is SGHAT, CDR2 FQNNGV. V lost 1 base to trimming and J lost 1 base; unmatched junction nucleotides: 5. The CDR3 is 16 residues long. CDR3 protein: CASSLGPGQGSYEQYF. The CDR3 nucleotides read TGTGCCAGCAGCTTAGGCCCCGGACAGGGGTCCTACGAGCAGTACTTC.

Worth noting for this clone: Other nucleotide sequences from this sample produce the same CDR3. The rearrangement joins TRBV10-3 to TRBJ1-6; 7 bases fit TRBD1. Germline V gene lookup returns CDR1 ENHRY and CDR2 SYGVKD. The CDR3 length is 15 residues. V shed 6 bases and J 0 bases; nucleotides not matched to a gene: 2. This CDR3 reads CAIRGDSSYNSPLHF. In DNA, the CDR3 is TGTGCCATCAGAGGGGACAGCTCCTATAATTCACCCCTCCACTTT.

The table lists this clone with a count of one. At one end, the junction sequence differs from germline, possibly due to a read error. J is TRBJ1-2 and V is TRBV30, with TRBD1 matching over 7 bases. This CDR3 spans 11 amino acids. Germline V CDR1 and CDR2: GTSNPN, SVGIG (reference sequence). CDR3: CAWSAGDRHIF. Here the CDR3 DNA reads TGTGCCTGGAGTGCGGGGGACAGACACATCTTC.

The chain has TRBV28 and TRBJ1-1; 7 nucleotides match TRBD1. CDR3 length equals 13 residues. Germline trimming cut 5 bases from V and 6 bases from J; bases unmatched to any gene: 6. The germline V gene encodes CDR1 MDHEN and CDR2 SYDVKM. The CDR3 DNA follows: TGTGCCAGCAGTCCCCACGACAGGGCTGAAGCTTTCTTT. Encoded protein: CASSPHDRAEAFF.

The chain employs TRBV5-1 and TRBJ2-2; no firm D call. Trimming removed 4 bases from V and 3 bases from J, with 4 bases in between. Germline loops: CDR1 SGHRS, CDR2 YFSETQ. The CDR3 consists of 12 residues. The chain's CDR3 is CASSHYTGELFF. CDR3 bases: TGCGCCAGCAGCCATTACACCGGGGAGCTGTTTTTT. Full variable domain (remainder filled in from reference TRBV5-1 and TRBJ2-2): KAGVTQTPRYLIKTRGQQVTLSCSPISGHRSVSWYQQTPGQGLQFLFEYFSETQRNKGNFPGRFSGRQFSNSRSEMNVSTLELGDSALYLCASSHYTGELFFGEGSRLTVL.

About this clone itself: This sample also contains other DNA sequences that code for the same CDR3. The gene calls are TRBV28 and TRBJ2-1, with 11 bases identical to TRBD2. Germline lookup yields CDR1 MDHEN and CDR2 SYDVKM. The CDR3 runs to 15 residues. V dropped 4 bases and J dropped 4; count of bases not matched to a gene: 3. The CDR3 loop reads CASSSGTSGYNEQFF. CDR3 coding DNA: TGTGCCAGCAGTTCCGGGACTAGCGGTTACAATGAGCAGTTCTTC.

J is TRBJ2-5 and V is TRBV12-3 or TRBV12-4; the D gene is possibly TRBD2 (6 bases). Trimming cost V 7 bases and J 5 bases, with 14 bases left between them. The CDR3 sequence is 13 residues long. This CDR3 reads CASTIGTVETQYF. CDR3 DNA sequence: TGTGCCAGCACCATTGGGACTGTGGAGACCCAGTACTTC.

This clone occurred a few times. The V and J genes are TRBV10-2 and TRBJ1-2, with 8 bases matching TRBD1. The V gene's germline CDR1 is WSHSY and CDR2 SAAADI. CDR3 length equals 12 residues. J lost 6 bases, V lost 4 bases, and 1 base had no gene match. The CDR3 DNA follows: TGCGCCAGCAGTGGGACAGGGAATGGCTACACCTTC. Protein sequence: CASSGTGNGYTF.

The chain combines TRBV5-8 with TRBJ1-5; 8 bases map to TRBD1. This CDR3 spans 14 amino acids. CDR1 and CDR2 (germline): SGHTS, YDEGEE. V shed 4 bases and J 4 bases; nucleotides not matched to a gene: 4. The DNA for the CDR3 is TGTGCCAGCAGCCCCAGGACAGGGAATCAGCCCCAGCATTTT. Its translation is CASSPRTGNQPQHF.

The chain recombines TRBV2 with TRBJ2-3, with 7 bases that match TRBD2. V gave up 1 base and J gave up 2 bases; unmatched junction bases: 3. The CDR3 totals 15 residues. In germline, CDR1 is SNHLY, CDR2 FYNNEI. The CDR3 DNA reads TGTGCCAGCAGTGAAGGGCTAGCGGTCACAGATACGCAGTATTTT. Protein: CASSEGLAVTDTQYF. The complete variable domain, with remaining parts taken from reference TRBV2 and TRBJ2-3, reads EPEVTQTPSHQVTQMGQEVILRCVPISNHLYFYWYRQILGQKVEFLVSFYNNEISEKSEIFDDQFSVERPDGSNFTLKIRSTKLEDSAMYFCASSEGLAVTDTQYFGPGTRLTVL.

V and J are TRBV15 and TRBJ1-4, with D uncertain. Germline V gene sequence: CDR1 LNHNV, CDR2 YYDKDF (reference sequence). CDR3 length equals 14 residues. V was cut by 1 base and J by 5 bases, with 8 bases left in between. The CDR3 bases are TGTGCCACCAGCAGAGCGGGGTACAATGAAAAACTGTTTTTT. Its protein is CATSRAGYNEKLFF.

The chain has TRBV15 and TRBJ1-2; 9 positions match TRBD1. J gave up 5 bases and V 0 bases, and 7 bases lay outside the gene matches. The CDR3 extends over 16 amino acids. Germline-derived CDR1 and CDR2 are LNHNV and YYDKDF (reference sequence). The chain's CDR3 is CATSRDYLGTGYGYTF. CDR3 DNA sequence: TGTGCCACCAGCAGAGATTATTTGGGGACAGGGTATGGCTACACCTTC.

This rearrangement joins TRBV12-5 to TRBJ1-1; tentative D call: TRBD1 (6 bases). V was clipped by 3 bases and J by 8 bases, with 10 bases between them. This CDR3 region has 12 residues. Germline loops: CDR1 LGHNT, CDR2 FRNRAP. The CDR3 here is CASGLGDREAFF. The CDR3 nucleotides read TGTGCTAGTGGTTTAGGAGACAGGGAAGCTTTCTTT. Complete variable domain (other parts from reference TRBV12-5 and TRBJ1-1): DARVTQTPRHKVTEMGQEVTMRCQPILGHNTVFWYRQTMMQGLELLAYFRNRAPLDDSGMPKDRFSAEMPDATLATLKIQPSEPRDSAVYFCASGLGDREAFFGQGTRLTVV.

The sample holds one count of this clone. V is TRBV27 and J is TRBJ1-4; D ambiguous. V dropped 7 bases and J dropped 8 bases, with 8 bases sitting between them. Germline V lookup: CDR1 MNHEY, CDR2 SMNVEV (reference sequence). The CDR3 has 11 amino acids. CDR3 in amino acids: CASKGGEKLFF. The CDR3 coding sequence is TGTGCCAGCAAAGGAGGGGAAAAACTGTTTTTT.

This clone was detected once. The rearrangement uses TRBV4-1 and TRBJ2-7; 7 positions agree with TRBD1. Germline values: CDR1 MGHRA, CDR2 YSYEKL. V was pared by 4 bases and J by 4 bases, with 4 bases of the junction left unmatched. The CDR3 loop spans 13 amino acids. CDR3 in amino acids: CASSPGQKYEQYF. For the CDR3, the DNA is TGCGCCAGCAGCCCGGGACAGAAATACGAGCAGTACTTC.